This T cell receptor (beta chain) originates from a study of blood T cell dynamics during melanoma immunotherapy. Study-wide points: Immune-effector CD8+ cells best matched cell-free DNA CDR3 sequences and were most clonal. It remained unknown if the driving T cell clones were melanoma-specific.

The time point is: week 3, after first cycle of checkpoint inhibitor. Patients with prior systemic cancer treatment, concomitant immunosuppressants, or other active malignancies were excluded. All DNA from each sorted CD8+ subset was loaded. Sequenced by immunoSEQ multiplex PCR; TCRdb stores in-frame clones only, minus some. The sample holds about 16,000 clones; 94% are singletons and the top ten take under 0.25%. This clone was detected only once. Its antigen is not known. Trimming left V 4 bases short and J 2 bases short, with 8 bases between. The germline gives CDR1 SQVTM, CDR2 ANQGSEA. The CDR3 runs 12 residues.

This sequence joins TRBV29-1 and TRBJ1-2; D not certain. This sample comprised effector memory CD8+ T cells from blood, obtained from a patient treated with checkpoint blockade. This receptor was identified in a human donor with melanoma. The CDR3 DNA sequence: TGCAGCGTTGGCGGTTTGAACTATGGCTACACCTTC. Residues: CSVGGLNYGYTF.